The T cell receptor (beta chain) under discussion was sequenced for a study of T cells after yellow fever vaccination. This clonotype was counted between two and nine times. Its matching antigen is unknown. TCRdb recomputed calls from the 5' RACE reads with MiXCR, one row per CDR3 protein. The table has 450,000 to 650,000 distinct CDR3 sequences, less than 15% seen once. V gave up 2 bases and J gave up 3 bases, with 13 bases separating them. The germline V gene encodes CDR1 SGHRS and CDR2 YFSETQ. This CDR3 is built from 15 residues. Broader study findings: High-abundance clonotypes from the bulk population could contaminate FACS-sorted repertoires.

The chain recombines TRBV5-1 with TRBJ2-3; tentatively, D is TRBD2 (6 bases). The sequence was collected from a man aged 25 to 45 who received the YFV17D yellow fever vaccine. Sequenced here: PBMCs, sampled on the day of the yellow fever booster vaccination. CDR3 residues: CASSFSGDVTDTQYF. Here the CDR3 DNA reads TGCGCCAGCAGCTTTAGCGGAGATGTAACAGATACGCAGTATTTT.